What follows are 12 T cell receptor beta chains derived from one specimen sequenced in a study of T cell changes during pregnancy in multiple sclerosis. Sequencing was performed with immunoSEQ multiplex PCR; in TCRdb, only in-frame clones are kept and a portion is missing. The repertoire holds approximately 53,000 clones, with 92% as singletons. The specimen comprised CD4+ T cells from peripheral blood mononuclear cells, sampled after pregnancy. Receptors originate from a female donor in good health, enrolled as a control in a pregnancy study.

Comment on this clone: One end of the junction does not line up with germline, which may come from a read error. This chain links TRBV6-5 with TRBJ2-7, with 8 bases lining up with TRBD2. Per germline, CDR1 MNHEY and CDR2 SVGAGI. The CDR3 is 16 amino acids. The CDR3 nucleotides are TGTGCCGGCAGTTCCCCAGGGACTAGGACCTCCTACGAGCAGTACTTC. Protein product: CAGSSPGTRTSYEQYF.

This chain's CDR3 is CASSLVGWAGTGDPRETQYF. For the CDR3, the DNA is TGTGCCAGCAGCTTAGTGGGGTGGGCCGGGACAGGGGACCCAAGGGAGACCCAGTACTTC. The rearrangement uses TRBV11-3 and TRBJ2-5, with 10 bases fitting TRBD1. CDR1 SGHNT and CDR2 YENEEA come from the germline V gene. The CDR3 totals 20 residues. V lost 1 base to trimming and J lost 5 bases; unmatched junction nucleotides: 19. The full variable domain, rest sourced from reference TRBV11-3 and TRBJ2-5, is EAGVVQSPRYKIIEKKQPVAFWCNPISGHNTLYWYLQNLGQGPELLIRYENEEAVDDSQLPKDRFSAERLKGVDSTLKIQPAELGDSAVYLCASSLVGWAGTGDPRETQYFGPGTRLLVL.

The chain has TRBV7-2 and TRBJ1-5; TRBD1 matches at 7 bases. Germline CDR1 reads SGHTA; CDR2 reads FQGNSA. V shed 5 bases and J 4 bases; nucleotides not matched to a gene: 8. The CDR3 has 15 residues. CDR3 nucleotides: TGTGCCAGCAGCAGAAAAGGGACAGCTAATCAGCCCCAGCATTTT. The encoded protein is CASSRKGTANQPQHF.

The gene calls are TRBV27 and TRBJ1-1; D remains ambiguous. The CDR3 length is 13 residues. V was pared by 3 bases and J by 1 base, with 6 bases between. The germline gives CDR1 MNHEY, CDR2 SMNVEV (reference sequence). The DNA for the CDR3 is TGTGCCAGCAGTTTGGGCCGGAACACTGAAGCTTTCTTT. It is translated as CASSLGRNTEAFF.

This sequence joins TRBV21-1 and TRBJ2-2; the table assigns TRBD2, which was not confirmed against the DNA. TRBV21-1 is given as a pseudogene. The CDR3 has 14 amino acids. CDR3 residues: CASTVAGVDGELFF. CDR3 DNA: TGTGCCAGCACAGTAGCGGGGGTGGACGGGGAGCTGTTTTTT.

V is TRBV4-2 and J is TRBJ1-1; a possible D gene is TRBD1 (6 bases). The CDR3 loop spans 16 amino acids. CDR1 is LGHNA and CDR2 is YNFKEQ in the germline V gene. V lost 0 bases to trimming and J lost 2 bases, with 13 bases between them. Here the CDR3 reads CASSQDSGRGNTEAFF. CDR3 sequence (DNA): TGTGCCAGCAGCCAAGATTCCGGCAGGGGAAACACTGAAGCTTTCTTT.

The chain carries TRBV6-5 and TRBJ2-7; D unresolved. Trimming pared 3 bases from V and 0 bases from J, leaving 12 bases between. The CDR3 has 15 residues. The germline CDR1 and CDR2 sequences are MNHEY and SVGAGI. This CDR3 reads CASSYSFLSSYEQYF. DNA for the CDR3: TGTGCCAGCAGTTATTCCTTCCTATCCTCCTACGAGCAGTACTTC.

The rearrangement links TRBV2 to TRBJ1-2, with 7 positions matching TRBD1. V lost 6 bases to trimming and J lost 5 bases; unmatched junction nucleotides: 12. This CDR3 region has 15 residues. Germline V gene lookup returns CDR1 SNHLY and CDR2 FYNNEI. CDR3 nucleotides: TGTGCCAGCAGCTACGACAGGGCCTCACCTTATGGCTACACCTTC. Translating it yields CASSYDRASPYGYTF.

This chain uses TRBV28 with TRBJ2-3; 9 bases are a match to TRBD2. CDR1 MDHEN and CDR2 SYDVKM come from the germline V gene. V gave up 6 bases and J gave up 2 bases; unmatched junction bases: 9. The CDR3 covers 16 residues. CDR3 DNA: TGTGCCAGCAGCACCGGGACTAGCAGATTCACAGATACGCAGTATTTT. Amino acid sequence: CASSTGTSRFTDTQYF.

This rearrangement joins TRBV14 to TRBJ2-1, with TRBD2 matching over 8 bases. Germline-derived CDR1 and CDR2 are SGHDN and FVKESK. This CDR3 is built from 17 residues. V lost 0 bases, J lost 6 bases, and 10 bases stayed unmatched. The chain's CDR3 is CASSQDSGSGGGNEQFF. CDR3 DNA: TGTGCCAGCAGCCAAGATTCGGGGAGCGGGGGAGGCAATGAGCAGTTCTTC.

This clone has a single count. V is TRBV7-2 and J is TRBJ2-3, with 9 bases fitting TRBD2. V dropped 6 bases and J dropped 5; count of bases not matched to a gene: 9. The CDR3 has 15 residues. Germline V gene data show CDR1 as SGHTA and CDR2 as FQGNSA. CDR3 in amino acids: CASSLIAGAGDTQYF. The CDR3 coding sequence is TGTGCCAGCAGTTTGATAGCGGGGGCGGGAGATACGCAGTATTTT.

This chain uses TRBV25-1 with TRBJ2-7, with D possibly being TRBD2 (7 bases). Germline loops: CDR1 MGHDK, CDR2 SYGVNS. V lost 3 bases and J 4 bases, leaving 19 bases between the germline ends. The CDR3 extends over 16 amino acids. The CDR3 coding sequence is TGTGCCAGCAGTGATAGTGGGGGGGCCAGGGGATACGAGCAGTACTTC. This gives the protein CASSDSGGARGYEQYF.